Each of the 13 T cell receptor beta chains below was sequenced from the same sample in a study of type 1 regulatory T cells. Their specific antigens are unknown. Each CDR3 protein is one row after TCRdb ran MiXCR on the reads. The table has around 69,000 distinct CDR3 sequences, 55% to 80% seen once. The sequenced sample consisted of cultured T cells, either the whole culture or a sorted T cell fraction (not recorded which). Sample subset: Tr1-enriched cell product generated in vitro against host alloantigens. The source is a human donor in good health.

V gene TRBV7-9 combines with J gene TRBJ1-4, with D maybe TRBD1 (5 bases). V dropped 5 bases and J dropped 3 bases, with 22 bases sitting between them. CDR1 SEHNR and CDR2 FQNEAQ come from the germline V gene (reference sequence). The CDR3 extends over 18 amino acids. CDR3 in amino acids: CASSPSGGLRGANEKLFF. CDR3 bases: TGTGCCAGCAGCCCCAGTGGTGGCCTGCGAGGGGCTAATGAAAAACTGTTTTTT.

This chain joins TRBV20-1 and TRBJ2-5, with TRBD2 as a possible D gene (5 bases). The germline gives CDR1 DFQATT, CDR2 SNEGSKA (reference sequence). The CDR3 totals 16 residues. Deletions cut 1 base from V and 5 bases from J, with 20 bases between. CDR3 DNA sequence: TGCAGTGCTAGAGGGCCTAGCCACAGAGTGAGGGAGACCCAGTACTTC. Encoded protein: CSARGPSHRVRETQYF.

This chain uses TRBV12-3 or TRBV12-4 with TRBJ1-4; possibly TRBD1 for D (6 bases). V lost 3 bases, J lost 5 bases, and 7 bases lay in between. There are 13 residues in the CDR3. The CDR3, as DNA: TGTGCCAGCAGTTTTGGACAGAATGAAAAACTGTTTTTT. Protein: CASSFGQNEKLFF.

This clonotype was counted only a few times. The chain couples TRBV7-6 to TRBJ2-7; TRBD2 might be the D (6 bases). V lost 1 base to trimming and J lost 0 bases, with 13 bases between them. The CDR3 has 16 amino acids. Germline CDR1 is SGHVS and CDR2 is FNYEAQ. The CDR3 DNA reads TGTGCCAGCAGCTTAGGGGGACTTACAAGCTCCTACGAGCAGTACTTC. Its protein product is CASSLGGLTSSYEQYF.

This chain uses TRBV4-2 with TRBJ2-7; D is possibly TRBD1 (5 bases). CDR3 length: 15 amino acids. Trimming removed 0 bases at V and 7 bases at J, with 16 bases between. Germline values: CDR1 LGHNA, CDR2 YNFKEQ. CDR3 amino acids: CASSQERDSTWEQYF. The DNA for the CDR3 is TGTGCCAGCAGCCAAGAGCGTGACAGCACTTGGGAGCAGTACTTC.

This sequence joins TRBV29-1 and TRBJ2-3, with 8 bases lining up with TRBD1. The V gene end was trimmed by 4 bases and the J gene end by 1 base; junction bases not matched to a gene: 4. Germline V gene sequence: CDR1 SQVTM, CDR2 ANQGSEA. The CDR3 runs 14 residues. CDR3 amino acids: CSVVTGGGTDTQYF. The CDR3, as DNA: TGCAGCGTTGTTACAGGGGGTGGCACAGATACGCAGTATTTT.

The chain carries TRBV4-2 and TRBJ2-2; D might be TRBD1 (9 bases). V lost 2 bases and J 5 bases, leaving 30 bases between the germline ends. There are 21 residues in the CDR3. CDR1 and CDR2 (germline): LGHNA, YNFKEQ. The CDR3 nucleotides are TGTGCCAGCAGCCAATTCCGGGACAGGGCCTTTCCGGGAGGGAGGACCGGGGAGCTGTTTTTT. Translating gives CASSQFRDRAFPGGRTGELFF.

The DNA for the CDR3 is TGCAGTGCTAGTCTGGGCGGGCGCACAGATACGCAGTATTTT. Its translation is CSASLGGRTDTQYF. This chain connects TRBV20-1 to TRBJ2-3, with D possibly TRBD2 on 5 matching bases. Trimming took 3 bases from V and 1 from J, leaving 11 bases between them. From germline, CDR1 is DFQATT and CDR2 SNEGSKA (reference sequence). The CDR3 is 14 amino acids.

The chain recombines TRBV20-1 with TRBJ2-3; 7 bases fit TRBD2. After removal of 0 bases from V and 5 bases from J, the junction contained 8 bases not matched to a gene. This CDR3 comprises 15 residues. From germline, CDR1 is DFQATT and CDR2 SNEGSKA (reference sequence). The CDR3 loop is CSARDSGLVVDTQYF. The CDR3, as DNA: TGCAGTGCTAGAGATTCTGGACTAGTCGTAGATACGCAGTATTTT.

The chain carries TRBV7-9 and TRBJ1-4; D is possibly TRBD1 (5 bases). CDR3 size: 14 residues. The V gene lost 2 bases and the J gene lost 5 bases, with 9 bases spanning the gap. The germline CDR1 and CDR2 sequences are SEHNR and FQNEAQ (reference sequence). The DNA for the CDR3 is TGTGCCAGCAGCTTACTGACAGTGAATGAAAAACTGTTTTTT. It encodes CASSLLTVNEKLFF.

This chain joins TRBV24-1 and TRBJ2-1; 9 bases match TRBD1. J lost 3 bases, V lost 4 bases, and 6 bases had no gene match. The V gene's germline CDR1 is KGHDR and CDR2 SFDVKD. This CDR3 has 16 residues. In nucleotides, the CDR3 is TGTGCCACCAGTGACACGACAGGGGGGGTCTACAATGAGCAGTTCTTC. Protein sequence: CATSDTTGGVYNEQFF.

This clonotype was seen a single time. The V call is TRBV6-5, the J call TRBJ1-1; D unclear. The CDR3 has 11 residues. V lost 5 bases and J 4 bases, leaving 5 bases between the germline ends. Germline V gene lookup returns CDR1 MNHEY and CDR2 SVGAGI. Here the CDR3 reads CASSTPTEAFF. In DNA form, the CDR3 reads TGTGCCAGCAGTACCCCCACTGAAGCTTTCTTT.

This clonotype has only one observation. This rearrangement joins TRBV7-2 to TRBJ2-7; 10 bases fit TRBD2. Germline CDR1 and CDR2: SGHTA and FQGNSA. The length of the CDR3 is 16 residues. V trimming: 4 bases; J trimming: 4 bases; junction bases outside the gene matches: 10. As DNA, the CDR3 is TGTGCCAGCAGCTCTCCCTTTAGCGGGAGGAGATACGAGCAGTACTTC. Its protein product is CASSSPFSGRRYEQYF.